The sequence of this T cell receptor (beta chain) was determined in a study of Ad26.COV2.S vaccination and SARS-CoV-2 variants. Study at large: Donor was assigned to the Ad26.COV2.S arm of trial COV1001.

The data were produced by immunoSEQ multiplex PCR, yet TCRdb's version contains in-frame clones alone and is incomplete. Altogether some 520,000 clones are present, around 88% being singletons, with the ten largest covering over 10%. The treatment was: around 19 received Ad26.COV2.S at low or high dose, single or two shots; 5 received placebo; per-sample allocation not given. Samples came from day 63 after the first vaccine or placebo injection. Donation came from an adult in Boston who was aged 18-55 years. An Ad26 vector that expressed Wuhan-strain SARS-CoV-2 spike constituted the vaccine. Deletions cut 4 bases from V and 0 bases from J, with 10 bases between. This CDR3 spans 14 amino acids. CDR1 is SGHTA, CDR2 FQGNSA, per germline.

The clonotype originates from a person aged 18-60 years who received the Ad26.COV2.S COVID-19 vaccine or a placebo. Material: peripheral blood, obtained in a trial of Ad26.COV2.S vaccine versus placebo. The chain joins TRBV7-2 to TRBJ2-7; a weak D match, TRBD1 (6 bases). The CDR3 loop is CASSSDSSSYEQYF. CDR3 DNA sequence: TGTGCCAGCAGCTCGGACAGTTCCTCCTACGAGCAGTACTTC.